The entry that follows covers one TCR beta chain sequence. In its sample, this clone was seen once. What this receptor recognizes is not known. Base qualities are not recorded, but no much larger clone differs from it by a single base. The sample comes from a study of Ad26.COV2.S vaccination and SARS-CoV-2 variants (dated by TCRdb to the early 2020s). About the full investigation: Donors in the vaccine arm were drawn from COV1001, a multicentre, randomized, double-blind, placebo-controlled phase I-IIa trial testing Ad26.COV2.S in healthy adults. Dosing of Ad26.COV2.S was intramuscular, at either 5x10^10 or 1x10^11 viral particles, delivered as one shot or as two shots spaced 56 days apart. TCRbeta repertoire sequencing served as the tool for gauging how specific and how broad the SARS-CoV-2-reactive T cell receptors were following Ad26.COV2.S vaccination. A total of some 30 samples were included in the TCR-sequenced set, comprising around 20 Ad26.COV2.S vaccine recipients, 5 placebo recipients and 8 SARS-CoV-2 convalescent individuals. Trial participants were randomized into five groups of five, in which low-dose or high-dose Ad26.COV2.S was given once or twice, or placebo was given on both occasions. Investigators remained blinded to trial group allocation during experiments and outcome assessment.

Sequences SGDLS (CDR1) and YYNGEE (CDR2) are obtained from the germline V gene. The cysteine opens and the phenylalanine closes a CDR3 of 15 amino acids. Just the 45-base CDR3 DNA is kept, in frame starting at base 1. Trimming removed 4 bases from V and 4 bases from J, leaving 17 bases between the germline ends. The immunoSEQ Assay was used to sequence TCRbeta CDR3 regions. After extraction, genomic DNA underwent amplification by bias-controlled multiplex PCR, followed by high-throughput sequencing. As for the original processing: To quantify the absolute abundance of each unique TCRbeta CDR3 region, sequences were collapsed and filtered. T cell fraction was estimated by normalizing TCRbeta template counts to usable DNA, with usable DNA measured through amplification of reference genes found in all nucleated cells. Repertoire TCRs were annotated as SARS-CoV-2-specific when V gene, CDR3 amino acid sequence and J gene were exactly matched to a known reactive TCR set. The reference SARS-CoV-2 TCR set came from MIRA and was filtered for enrichment in COVID-19-positive ImmuneCODE repertoires, removing public or cross-reactive TCRs. Based on the MIRA antigens, annotated TCRs were further analysed at the level of specific ORF or position within ORF. Breadth was defined as the number of annotated unique rearrangements divided by the total number of unique productive rearrangements, and depth was defined as the summed frequency of the annotated unique rearrangements. TCR breadth was compared between groups using two-sided Wilcoxon rank-sum tests. Here the immuneACCESS table is served through TCRdb, limited to in-frame sequences with V and J called. Missing clones are a known gap in these copies; in checked studies unresolved V genes cover under half, and the rest lacks a known reason. That table is the source of V, J and clone size, and D and trimming were worked out from the DNA. Here the sample has around 340,000 clones; about 87% occur a single time. Together, the top ten hold 6.4% of the sample.

Results and caveats for the whole study, not just this receptor: The study was not powered to compare responses between vaccine doses or regimens. The authors noted that total T cell responses may have been underestimated by the TCR breadth and depth analyses. After vaccination, spike-specific CD8+ and CD4+ T cell responses were reported to show substantial breadth. Non-spike TCR breadth was comparable between vaccine and placebo recipients, consistent with the vaccine containing only spike. Spike-specific TCR breadth was higher in Ad26.COV2.S recipients than in placebo recipients (P = 0.0014).

The sample's treatment or condition label, decoded: about 20 received Ad26.COV2.S at low or high dose, single or two shots; about 5 received placebo; per-sample allocation not given. Repertoires of vaccine and placebo recipients were sequenced from samples collected on day 63 after the first injection. Cohort 1b enrolled some 25 adults aged 18-55 years at a single site in Boston, USA, between 29 July and 7 August 2020. Ad26.COV2.S was a replication-incompetent adenovirus type 26 vector that expressed a prefusion-stabilized SARS-CoV-2 spike protein derived from the original Wuhan strain. This TCR was recovered from a person between 18 and 65 years old who received the Ad26.COV2.S COVID-19 vaccine or a placebo. The V gene is TRBV9 and the J gene is TRBJ1-1; no D segment can be confidently identified. Here the sequenced sample was peripheral blood, taken in a trial of Ad26.COV2.S vaccine versus placebo. CDR3 sequence: CASSPSPGRVTEAFF. At the DNA level, the sequence is TGTGCCAGCAGCCCATCCCCCGGACGGGTCACTGAAGCTTTCTTT.